The 30 T cell receptor beta chains presented below share a single source sample, sequenced in a study of cytomegalovirus exposure and HLA in healthy donors. PCR used 60 Vbeta primers and 13 Jbeta primers. Libraries were prepared by immunoSEQ multiplex PCR; TCRdb keeps only in-frame clonotypes and omits some of them. The data contain 95,000 to 100,000 clones, about 76% of them singletons. Source material: PBMCs. Source of these receptors: a human donor in good health.

This chain joins TRBV27 and TRBJ1-5, with 12 nucleotides matching TRBD1. V dropped 7 bases and J dropped 7; count of bases not matched to a gene: 8. CDR1 is MNHEY and CDR2 is SMNVEV in the germline V gene (reference sequence). The CDR3 is 15 residues long. In nucleotides, the CDR3 is TGTGCCAGCAAGGGGACAGGGGGCGACAGGCAGCCCCAGCATTTT. Its protein product is CASKGTGGDRQPQHF.

CDR3 region: CASGRGNTIYF. The CDR3 nucleotides are TGTGCCAGTGGCCGTGGAAACACCATATATTTT. This chain joins TRBV19 and TRBJ1-3; D remains ambiguous. This CDR3 is built from 11 residues. In germline, CDR1 is LNHDA, CDR2 SQIVND (reference sequence). V shed 8 bases and J shed 3 bases, with 5 bases lying between them.

This clone appeared once. The CDR3 spells CASSPGRGSGFQETQYF. For the CDR3, the DNA is TGTGCCAGCAGCCCAGGACGTGGTAGCGGGTTCCAAGAGACCCAGTACTTC. V usage is TRBV14 and J usage is TRBJ2-5; 7 nucleotides align to TRBD2. J was trimmed by 1 base and V by 4 bases; bases with no gene match: 12. Germline V gene lookup returns CDR1 SGHDN and CDR2 FVKESK. This CDR3 spans 17 amino acids.

V is TRBV19 and J is TRBJ2-3; 12 bases match TRBD1. Trimming cost V 8 bases and J 5 bases; bases outside gene matches: 11. This CDR3 comprises 16 residues. Germline CDR1 is LNHDA and CDR2 is SQIVND (reference sequence). The CDR3 DNA is TGTGCCAGTGACCCGGCCGGGACAGGGGGCGAAGATACGCAGTATTTT. This codes for CASDPAGTGGEDTQYF.

The V and J genes are TRBV9 and TRBJ1-4; a possible D gene is TRBD1 (6 bases). This CDR3 region has 13 residues. Germline CDR1 SGDLS, CDR2 YYNGEE. The V end lost 0 bases, the J end lost 11 bases, and 11 bases lay between the germline ends. The CDR3 here is CASSVGTDSKLFF. The CDR3 bases are TGTGCCAGCAGCGTAGGAACGGACAGCAAACTGTTTTTT.

This chain connects TRBV5-6 to TRBJ1-1; D unclear. Germline CDR1 reads SGHDT; CDR2 reads YYEEEE. This CDR3 contains 13 residues. V was shortened by 0 bases and J by 4 bases, with 7 bases between the two germline ends. CDR3 sequence: CASSLARATEAFF. The DNA for the CDR3 is TGTGCCAGCAGCTTGGCGAGGGCCACTGAAGCTTTCTTT.

The chain links TRBV19 to TRBJ1-1, with no clear D. Per germline, CDR1 LNHDA and CDR2 SQIVND (reference sequence). Trimming left V 3 bases short and J 5 bases short, with 10 bases between. The CDR3 extends over 13 amino acids. The CDR3 region has the DNA TGTGCCAGTAGTATTCTCGGTCGGACTGAAGCTTTCTTT. Translation gives CASSILGRTEAFF.

The V gene is TRBV5-1, the J gene TRBJ2-6; 9 bases agree with TRBD1. Per germline, CDR1 SGHRS and CDR2 YFSETQ. V lost 5 bases and J lost 3; bases outside the gene matches: 3. The CDR3 is 15 residues long. The CDR3 region has the DNA TGCGCCAGCAGGGGACAGGGTGATGGGGCCAACGTCCTGACTTTC. Residues: CASRGQGDGANVLTF.

This clone was seen only once. The genes are TRBV9 and TRBJ2-1; 8 bases are shared with TRBD2. V shed 0 bases, J shed 5 bases, and the junction held 4 bases outside the gene matches. The germline V gene encodes CDR1 SGDLS and CDR2 YYNGEE. The CDR3 runs 15 residues. This CDR3 reads CASSVVGRGNNEQFF. The CDR3 bases are TGTGCCAGCAGCGTAGTCGGGAGGGGGAACAATGAGCAGTTCTTC.

V gene TRBV19 combines with J gene TRBJ1-2; no firm D call. The CDR3 runs to 15 residues. The germline V gene encodes CDR1 LNHDA and CDR2 SQIVND (reference sequence). V dropped 1 base and J dropped 6 bases, with 15 bases sitting between them. CDR3 residues: CASSIGPGTINGYTF. CDR3 DNA sequence: TGTGCCAGTAGTATAGGTCCGGGAACTATTAATGGCTACACCTTC.

The chain recombines TRBV5-3 with TRBJ2-2; the D is unclear. TRBV5-3 is marked as an open reading frame, function uncertain. V was clipped by 5 bases and J by 5 bases, with 16 bases between them. The CDR3 runs to 15 residues. As DNA, the CDR3 is TGTGCCAGAAGGCGGTCTGTGTCCGGAACCGGGGAGCTGTTTTTT. Translating gives CARRRSVSGTGELFF.

This clone was seen only once. V usage is TRBV30 and J usage is TRBJ1-1; D is perhaps TRBD1 (5 bases). Between the trimmed V and J ends, which lost 0 bases and 1 base, there was a span of 12 bases. Per the germline V gene, CDR1 is GTSNPN and CDR2 is SVGIG (reference sequence). CDR3 size: 15 residues. CDR3 nucleotide sequence: TGTGCCTGGAGTGTGCCAGGGTTGGCGAACACTGAAGCTTTCTTT. This sequence encodes CAWSVPGLANTEAFF.

The chain uses TRBV5-1 and TRBJ1-5, with 7 nucleotides matching TRBD1. Germline CDR1 reads SGHRS; CDR2 reads YFSETQ. The CDR3 extends over 13 amino acids. V was clipped by 5 bases and J by 4 bases; unmatched bases: 3. The DNA for the CDR3 is TGCGCCAGCAGACGGGACAGTAATCAGCCCCAGCATTTT. Its translation: CASRRDSNQPQHF.

The chain recombines TRBV6-1 with TRBJ1-4; 9 bases are a match to TRBD1. CDR1 is MNHNS and CDR2 is SASEGT in the germline V gene. The CDR3 consists of 17 residues. J lost 8 bases, V lost 4 bases, and 14 bases had no gene match. The CDR3 loop is CASSAPNPGQGGEKLFF. The DNA of the CDR3 is TGTGCCAGCAGTGCGCCAAATCCGGGACAGGGTGGCGAAAAACTGTTTTTT.

This chain uses TRBV5-4 with TRBJ1-2, with D perhaps TRBD1 (6 bases). CDR3 length: 14 amino acids. Germline V gene data show CDR1 as SGHNT and CDR2 as YYREEE (reference sequence). Trimming cost V 0 bases and J 3 bases, with 9 bases left between them. In nucleotides, the CDR3 is TGTGCCAGCAGCTTGGACAGGGCCTACTATGGCTACACCTTC. Its protein is CASSLDRAYYGYTF.

V gene TRBV12-5 combines with J gene TRBJ1-5; the D is unclear. Germline V gives CDR1 LGHNT, CDR2 FRNRAP. The CDR3 totals 21 residues. Trimming cost V 0 bases and J 0 bases, with 24 bases left between them. The CDR3 DNA reads TGTGCTAGTGGTTTGGTACTATCCGGCGGGGAGGATGGTTATAGCAATCAGCCCCAGCATTTT. This gives the protein CASGLVLSGGEDGYSNQPQHF.

This rearrangement joins TRBV10-2 to TRBJ2-7; the D gene is possibly TRBD2 (5 bases). V gave up 6 bases and J gave up 0 bases, with 15 bases separating them. Germline V CDR1 and CDR2: WSHSY, SAAADI. The CDR3 runs to 15 residues. CDR3 in amino acids: CASSGLAESSYEQYF. In DNA, the CDR3 is TGCGCCAGCAGCGGTCTAGCCGAGAGCTCCTACGAGCAGTACTTC.

This clone was seen a few times. V and J are TRBV19 and TRBJ1-4; D remains unclear. The CDR3 consists of 12 residues. V lost 7 bases and J lost 7, with 10 bases in between. Germline-derived CDR1 and CDR2 are LNHDA and SQIVND (reference sequence). CDR3 amino acids: CASTIVGEKLFF. The CDR3, as DNA: TGTGCCAGTACCATCGTCGGTGAAAAACTGTTTTTT.

This chain links TRBV7-6 with TRBJ1-6; 7 bases align to TRBD1. The germline V gene encodes CDR1 SGHVS and CDR2 FNYEAQ. This CDR3 is built from 15 residues. Trimming cost V 6 bases and J 9 bases; bases outside gene matches: 11. CDR3 nucleotide sequence: TGTGCCAGCAGTTCCAGGCCGGGACAGAGTTCACCCCTCCACTTT. Encoded protein: CASSSRPGQSSPLHF.

The V and J genes are TRBV27 and TRBJ2-7; 9 positions match TRBD2. The CDR3 is made up of 17 amino acids. Germline assignment: CDR1 MNHEY and CDR2 SMNVEV (reference sequence). V was clipped by 5 bases and J by 2 bases; unmatched bases: 13. CDR3 residues: CASSPSGLAGPTYEQYF. The CDR3 DNA is TGTGCCAGCAGTCCCTCGGGTCTAGCGGGACCGACCTACGAGCAGTACTTC.

The rearrangement joins TRBV7-5 to TRBJ2-5; the table gives TRBD2 as D, unverified against the DNA. TRBV7-5 is termed a pseudogene. The CDR3 runs to 13 residues. The CDR3 DNA is TGTGCCAACTACCACGTTCCCCAAGAGACCCAGTACTTC. Translation gives CANYHVPQETQYF.

The chain uses TRBV15 and TRBJ1-2, with D perhaps matching TRBD1 (5 bases). The V gene lost 4 bases and the J gene lost 2 bases, with 11 bases spanning the gap. The CDR3 sequence is 14 residues long. Per the germline V gene, CDR1 is LNHNV and CDR2 is YYDKDF (reference sequence). The CDR3 loop is CATSKGGGNYGYTF. As DNA, the CDR3 is TGTGCCACCAGCAAAGGCGGGGGGAACTATGGCTACACCTTC.

The chain uses TRBV25-1 and TRBJ2-5; D not certain. This CDR3 has 12 amino acids. Per the germline V gene, CDR1 is MGHDK and CDR2 is SYGVNS. Deletions cut 0 bases from V and 5 bases from J, with 4 bases between. The CDR3 DNA sequence: TGTGCCAGCAGTGAATACCGGGAGACCCAGTACTTC. It codes for CASSEYRETQYF.

This clone occurred a few times. The V gene is TRBV10-3, the J gene TRBJ1-1, with 7 nucleotides matching TRBD1. There are 14 residues in the CDR3. Germline V lookup: CDR1 ENHRY, CDR2 SYGVKD. V shed 2 bases, J shed 10 bases, and the junction held 10 bases outside the gene matches. CDR3: CAISETPRDSGAFF. The CDR3 DNA reads as TGTGCCATCAGTGAGACCCCCCGGGACAGCGGAGCTTTCTTT.

This chain connects TRBV5-1 to TRBJ2-7, with 7 bases matching TRBD1. The V gene's germline CDR1 is SGHRS and CDR2 YFSETQ. The CDR3 length is 16 residues. V shed 4 bases and J 2 bases; nucleotides not matched to a gene: 12. Here the CDR3 reads CASSPNSGTAAYEQYF. The CDR3 DNA sequence: TGCGCCAGCAGCCCTAATTCCGGGACAGCCGCCTACGAGCAGTACTTC. The whole variable domain, filled in from reference TRBV5-1 and TRBJ2-7, reads KAGVTQTPRYLIKTRGQQVTLSCSPISGHRSVSWYQQTPGQGLQFLFEYFSETQRNKGNFPGRFSGRQFSNSRSEMNVSTLELGDSALYLCASSPNSGTAAYEQYFGPGTRLTVT.

This clone was detected a few times. The chain carries TRBV5-4 and TRBJ1-1; D uncertain. Germline CDR1 and CDR2: SGHNT and YYREEE (reference sequence). Between the trimmed V and J ends, which lost 5 bases and 7 bases, there was a span of 12 bases. This CDR3 region has 12 residues. CDR3 region: CASRLGEGEAFF. In DNA, the CDR3 is TGTGCCAGCAGACTCGGTGAGGGTGAAGCTTTCTTT.

The chain combines TRBV19 with TRBJ2-7; 7 bases are a match to TRBD2. The CDR3 loop spans 13 amino acids. V gave up 8 bases and J gave up 0 bases; unmatched junction bases: 4. CDR1 and CDR2 (germline): LNHDA, SQIVND (reference sequence). CDR3 in DNA: TGTGCCAGTTCTAGCGGAAACTCCTACGAGCAGTACTTC. Its translation: CASSSGNSYEQYF. Full variable domain (missing parts from reference TRBV19 and TRBJ2-7): DGGITQSPKYLFRKEGQNVTLSCEQNLNHDAMYWYRQDPGQGLRLIYYSQIVNDFQKGDIAEGYSVSREKKESFPLTVTSAQKNPTAFYLCASSSGNSYEQYFGPGTRLTVT.

CDR3: CASSLVAEGLEQYF. CDR3 nucleotides: TGTGCCAGCAGCTTAGTAGCGGAGGGGCTCGAGCAGTACTTC. The chain links TRBV5-6 to TRBJ2-7, with D tentatively TRBD2 (6 bases). CDR1 and CDR2 (germline): SGHDT, YYEEEE. V was shortened by 2 bases and J by 6 bases, with 15 bases between the two germline ends. The CDR3 runs to 14 residues.

The chain combines TRBV5-1 with TRBJ2-5, with 9 bases aligning to TRBD2. Germline V gene data show CDR1 as SGHRS and CDR2 as YFSETQ. The CDR3 length is 15 residues. With 5 bases clipped from V and 2 bases from J, the junction kept 7 bases outside the gene matches. The CDR3 DNA sequence: TGCGCCAGCAGAACCGCGGGGGGGGGACAAGAGACCCAGTACTTC. Protein product: CASRTAGGGQETQYF. Drawing the rest from reference TRBV5-1 and TRBJ2-5, the complete variable domain is KAGVTQTPRYLIKTRGQQVTLSCSPISGHRSVSWYQQTPGQGLQFLFEYFSETQRNKGNFPGRFSGRQFSNSRSEMNVSTLELGDSALYLCASRTAGGGQETQYFGPGTRLLVL.

This clone was observed a handful of times. This sequence joins TRBV7-9 and TRBJ2-7; TRBD2 matches at 7 bases. Trimming cost V 3 bases and J 7 bases; bases outside gene matches: 12. Per germline, CDR1 SEHNR and CDR2 FQNEAQ (reference sequence). The CDR3 has 15 residues. CDR3 nucleotides: TGTGCCAGCAGCTTGGGGGGGGACCCTACGGATGAGCAGTACTTC. Translation: CASSLGGDPTDEQYF.